The rows below give T cell receptor beta chains drawn from one sample of a study of blood T cell repertoires in COVID-19. The data were produced by immunoSEQ multiplex PCR, yet TCRdb's version contains in-frame clones alone and is incomplete. This sample has about 470,000 clones, with roughly 87% found just once. The specimen sequenced was PBMCs or T cells enriched from blood (not recorded which). All receptors come from a woman between 18 and 29 years old who had recovered from COVID-19. The CDR3 runs from the conserved cysteine through the conserved F or W. D genes are given only for firm matches. Clone size, where shown, is once, few, many, or a class for clones that have expanded.

CASSYSRWTEAFF	-	13	once	TRBV6-5
CSVGLVFLAEQFF	TRBD2	13	-	TRBV29-1
CASSRGQGENTGELFF	TRBD1	16	once	TRBV7-9
CAWSATAEAFF	-	11	-	TRBV30
CASSLAGGRGDTQYF	TRBD2	15	-	TRBV7-2
CASRRVLNTEAFF	-	13	-	TRBV2
CSALQGQPQHF	-	11	-	TRBV20-1
CASNLKGGANTGELFF	-	16	-	TRBV3-1/TRBV3-2
CASSGDRHQPQHF	TRBD1	13	-	TRBV12-3/TRBV12-4
CASSVVGGRGDTQYF	TRBD1	15	-	TRBV9
CASSLGGTANEAFF	TRBD1	14	once	TRBV5-1
CASSHDRGVNQPQHF	TRBD1	15	-	TRBV6-5
CASSLVQRGQFF	-	12	-	TRBV7-9
CASTNWQNYGYTF	-	13	-	TRBV19
CASSDGVEGRDTEAFF	-	16	-	TRBV2
CASSYSSGIGGYTF	-	14	once	TRBV6-5
CAWSVTDEAFF	-	11	-	TRBV30
CASTPREETQYF	-	12	-	TRBV7-9
CASSQGKGILLYEQYF	-	16	-	TRBV3-1/TRBV3-2
CASSHSGGPQETQYF	TRBD2	15	-	TRBV2
CASSVEQVNEKLFF	-	14	-	TRBV9
CASSPTDNTEAFF	-	13	-	TRBV27
CASSTKGHNTGELFF	-	15	-	TRBV11-3
CASRATSSGGAHEQFF	TRBD2	16	few	TRBV2
CASSDAELNQPQHF	-	14	-	TRBV2
CASSPRGTDTIYF	TRBD1	13	-	TRBV10-2
CASSQVYGEAFF	-	12	-	TRBV14